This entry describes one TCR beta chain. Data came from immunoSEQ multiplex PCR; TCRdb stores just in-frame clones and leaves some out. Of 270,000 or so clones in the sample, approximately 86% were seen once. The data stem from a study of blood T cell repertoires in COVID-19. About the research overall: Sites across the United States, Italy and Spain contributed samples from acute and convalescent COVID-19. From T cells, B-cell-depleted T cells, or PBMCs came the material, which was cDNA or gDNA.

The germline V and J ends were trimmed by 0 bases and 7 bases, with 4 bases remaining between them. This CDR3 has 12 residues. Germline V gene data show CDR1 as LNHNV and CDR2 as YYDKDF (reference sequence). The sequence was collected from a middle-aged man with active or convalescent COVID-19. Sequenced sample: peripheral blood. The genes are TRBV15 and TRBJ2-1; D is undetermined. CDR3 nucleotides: TGTGCCACCAGCAGAGATCCGAATGAGCAGTTCTTC. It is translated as CATSRDPNEQFF.